Reported below is one TCR beta chain. What it binds is not known. The CDR3 is made up of 18 amino acids. Germline V gene lookup returns CDR1 SGHVS and CDR2 FNYEAQ. Trimming took 1 base from V and 4 from J, leaving 19 bases between them. This record comes from a study of T cell responses to AZD1222 COVID-19 vaccine. The study's findings and limits: There were vaccine-associated CD4 TCRs across spike, dominant at 160-218 and 743-854. At baseline, seropositivity was found in only a handful of AZD1222 recipients. There were repertoire samples only from the period after the peak T cell response. Donors were chiefly white British, with a greater number of females, and clonal diversity was perhaps underestimated.

The assay was immunoSEQ multiplex PCR, and TCRdb's table has in-frame clones only and misses some. Among some 96,000 clones listed, 84% were seen once. The receptor's source is an adult who received the AZD1222 COVID-19 vaccine. This material consisted of peripheral blood, taken 28 days after the second AZD1222 dose. The rearrangement uses TRBV7-6 and TRBJ2-2; D possibly corresponds to TRBD1 (7 bases). This chain's CDR3 is CASSLVSGGSLGTGELFF. The CDR3 DNA reads as TGTGCCAGCAGCTTAGTATCAGGGGGGTCCCTTGGCACCGGGGAGCTGTTTTTT.